This T cell receptor beta chain was identified during a study of blood T cell repertoires in COVID-19. As for the study in general: Spain, Italy and the United States supplied samples that represented acute and convalescent COVID-19.

This clone occurred once. The CDR3 runs to 13 residues. In germline, CDR1 is GTSNPN, CDR2 SVGIG (reference sequence). Between the trimmed V and J ends, which lost 2 bases and 2 bases, there was a span of 10 bases. The protocol was immunoSEQ multiplex PCR, while the TCRdb copy is restricted to in-frame clones and leaves out a portion. Of roughly 30,000 clones in the sample, nearly 85% are singletons; the top ten hold roughly 15%. The chain couples TRBV30 to TRBJ2-7, with D possibly TRBD2 on 5 matching bases. The receptor was isolated from a man aged 70 or older with active COVID-19. Sequenced sample: peripheral blood. The CDR3 is CAWSLDWTYEQYF. The DNA for the CDR3 is TGTGCCTGGAGTCTGGACTGGACCTACGAGCAGTACTTC.